This T cell receptor (beta chain) was sequenced in a study of cytomegalovirus exposure and HLA in healthy donors (dated by TCRdb to about 2017). About the investigation overall: An earlier analysis of several hundred of the donors reported about 250 Gb of sequence data and 100 million to 140 million unique TCR beta sequences from some 180 million T cells. An early release that covered fewer than 800 HLA-typed donors contained approximately 300 gigabases of sequencing data and 65 million to 100 million unique TCR sequences. Of the 300 to 500 genotyped donors, 80% to 90% were placed in the genetic ancestry cluster associated with self-reported Caucasian donors. The study was designed to test whether signatures of past pathogen exposure could be identified by cataloging public T cell receptors. The T cell repertoires of under 700 subjects were profiled by immunosequencing and related to cytomegalovirus serostatus. Besides the first cohort of around 700 subjects, a separate validation cohort made up of around 120 different subjects was used. To predict cytomegalovirus infection status, the study combined high-throughput TCR immunosequencing, statistical association of individual TCRs with disease status, and machine learning. In a later analysis, previously published TCR beta repertoires from more than 500 donors were re-analyzed and high-resolution HLA genotyping was added so that TCR occurrence patterns could be studied. Rather than using new phenotypic data, the later analysis identified candidate immune exposures from TCR beta sequences and from how often those sequences occurred across donors. An earlier analysis of approximately 580 of the donors used high-throughput TCR beta sequencing to judge whether each TCR beta V gene segment behaved as functional or pseudogenic. Donor age, sex, ethnicity and CMV serostatus were compiled alongside the repertoire data. Genome-wide SNP genotypes for about 55% of the roughly 670 donors were used in a later genetic analysis, which treated that subset as a discovery cohort. All discovery cohort repertoires had been generated on a single sequencing platform. HLA typing included class I and class II loci at four-digit resolution. The number of donors typed differed by locus, with roughly 620-630 for A, B, C, DRB1 and DQB1, roughly 520 for DQA1, 600 to 610 for DPA1, and 400 to 490 for DPB1. A few DR-DQ haplotypes were handled as single units for association and clustering because linkage in the cohort was strong. Among a few hundred genotyped donors of the cohort, an average of about 240,000 unique TCR beta nucleotide sequences were sequenced per donor, approximately 20% of them non-productive. Overall study results and their limits: A later analysis found that TCR association rates varied across HLA loci, with DRB1 alleles showing the most associated TCRs and HLA-C alleles the fewest. Because the 87-base-pair reads could not distinguish some IMGT-functional V segments, including TRBV6-2 and TRBV6-3, those segments were excluded. An association between a missense DCLRE1C variant and V-gene and J-gene trimming of TCR beta chains was found in a later genetic analysis and replicated in an independent cohort. The classifier was reported to diagnose cytomegalovirus status with high specificity and sensitivity in both the original cohort and the validation cohort. The sequencing pipeline was judged likely to have produced a cluster of highly shared sequence variants as a technical artifact. According to a later genetic analysis, donors in an Asian-associated ancestry cluster had fewer N-insertions in productive TCRs than the approximately 630-donor mean. Most TCR sequences were seen in very few donors, while some public TCRs were found in many individuals. At a false discovery rate of 0.05, a later analysis linked 16,000 or so TCR beta sequences to specific HLA alleles. The only immune exposure information available for the cohort was CMV serostatus. Three of the identified cytomegalovirus-associated TCR beta chains were confirmed in vitro to be specific for cytomegalovirus antigens. According to a later analysis, parvovirus B19, influenza, CMV and Epstein-Barr virus appeared linked to several top co-occurrence clusters. Roughly 17 rarely observed V segments, including chromosome 9 orphons, were excluded from the earlier analysis of about 500 of the donors because counts were too low. A further reported finding was that TCR beta sequences accurately predicted the HLA-A and HLA-B alleles for most subjects in the first cohort. HLA typing was unavailable for some donors at each locus, so association tests used only the typed subset. The authors suggested that the approach could potentially be generalized to other disease states and immunological phenotypes. The study listed over 150 TCR beta chains as associated with cytomegalovirus. Strong co-occurrence of HLA alleles, especially DR and DQ, made assigning TCR associations to individual alleles difficult. According to a later analysis, most CMV-associated TCR beta chains appeared to be HLA-restricted, and the HLA associations seemed to be driven largely by CMV exposure. Roughly uniform sequencing depth across donors was assumed in presence/absence analyses, although this assumption may not hold. In an earlier analysis of 587 of the donors, most TCR beta V segments appeared in productive rearrangements about 87% or about 30% of the time, broadly matching IMGT annotations. In a later analysis, HLA-associated TCR beta chains were found to be more clonally expanded and to have lower generation probabilities than equally common non-associated chains. In this cohort, only TCR beta chains were sequenced, and detectable features were limited by the absence of alpha or paired-chain data. Linkage disequilibrium might explain the correlated functional status among segregating V segments, but an unknown experimental factor could not be excluded.

The germline V gene encodes CDR1 GTSNPN and CDR2 SVGIG (reference sequence). Trimming costs V 2 bases and J 8 bases, and their ends lie 15 bases apart. Including the terminal cysteine and phenylalanine, the CDR3 comprises 14 residues. Kept here is only the CDR3 DNA, which spans 42 bases and is read in frame from base 1. Preparation of the library involved the immunoSEQ multiplex PCR assay. The multiplex PCR relied on a mix of 60 forward primers for TCR Vbeta segments and 13 reverse primers for TCR Jbeta segments. A multiplex PCR assay on genomic DNA amplified the CDR3 region of rearranged TCR beta genes. The Illumina HiSeq System was used to sequence the amplified TCR beta libraries as 87-base-pair reads. As for the original processing: Across the 500 to 700 repertoires, a later analysis counted approximately 75 million unique TCR beta chains, 9 million to 14 million of which were shared by at least two donors. To remove PCR and sequencing errors, raw reads were error-corrected and collapsed into unique sequences using a nearest-neighbor algorithm that merged closely related sequences. CDR3 sequences were aligned to IMGT reference sequences to assign V, D and J gene segments. For a sequence to be retained, at least a six-nucleotide match to both a V gene segment and a J gene segment was required. A rearrangement was called productive if the CDR3 had no stop codons and remained in frame with V and J, and every other rearrangement was called non-productive. CDR3 was defined by IMGT convention, running from the second conserved V-encoded cysteine to the conserved J-encoded phenylalanine. The earlier analysis of fewer than 750 of the donors excluded sequences that lacked an unambiguous match to a single V gene segment. An earlier analysis of some 610 of the donors called V segments functional above 56.7% productive rearrangements and segregating when the between-donor standard deviation exceeded 5%. A statistical classification framework was developed to diagnose cytomegalovirus status using the catalog of TCR beta chain sequences. In a later analysis, V and J genes were assigned by comparing TCR nucleotide sequences against IMGT/GENE-DB human TR gene sequences. In a later analysis, CDR3 sequences and most-parsimonious VDJ recombination scenarios were assigned using the TCRdist pipeline. In a later analysis, each TCR beta chain was defined by its CDR3 amino acid sequence together with its V-gene family, and reads lacking a unique V-gene family were excluded. To address suspected cross-contamination and a sequencing artifact, a later analysis removed around 590 highly shared, low-generation-probability nucleotide sequences. For each public chain, a later analysis derived a clonal expansion index from normalized ranks of inferred template counts within each repertoire. In a later analysis, generation probabilities were computed using a VDJ recombination model fitted to out-of-frame rearrangements, and the results were checked against IGoR. Hypergeometric tests were used in a later analysis to score TCR-TCR, TCR-HLA and TCR-CMV co-occurrence, with a repertoire-size bias correction applied to the TCR pairs. In a later analysis, false discovery rates were estimated by permuting HLA or CMV assignments 20 times. In a later analysis, co-occurring TCRs were grouped using DBSCAN, with TCRdist sequence similarity added in when clustering inside HLA-allele-positive subsets. Repertoires with fewer than 30,000 or more than 120,000 public chains were left out of co-occurrence clustering, as were five repertoires with anomalous nucleotide sharing. The table comes from immuneACCESS by way of TCRdb, which keeps in-frame sequences with V and J called. Part of the clones is missing from these tables; in studies checked, under half for an unresolved V gene and the rest for unknown reasons. That table furnishes V, J and clone size, whereas the DNA furnished D and trimming. For this sample there are some 92,000 clones; approximately 80% appear just once. Clones ranked in the top ten supply approximately 3% of the sample.

Concerning this clone itself: It has no known antigen specificity. Base qualities are not recorded, but no much larger clone differs from it by a single base.

In total, 630 or so healthy bone marrow donors made up the cohort. At the time of sampling, every cohort member was nominally healthy, though immune exposures that went unrecorded were likely present. The donor tested CMV seronegative and was one of the 352 seronegative cohort members. Every donor gave a peripheral blood sample, and the peripheral blood mononuclear cells from that sample were used for TCR beta sequencing. Genomic DNA extraction from the blood cell samples was performed with the Qiagen DNeasy Blood Extraction Kit. Sequenced material: PBMCs. The TCR originated in a man aged 30 to 39 in good health and CMV-seronegative. This chain joins TRBV30 to TRBJ1-4, with an unclear D gene assignment. The CDR3 protein is CAWSSSSRGEKLFF. DNA sequence: TGTGCCTGGAGTTCCTCCAGCAGAGGCGAAAAACTGTTTTTT. Extended through the reference TRBV30 and TRBJ1-4 proteins, this CDR3 yields the full variable domain: SQTIHQWPATLVQPVGSPLSLECTVEGTSNPNLYWYRQAAGRGLQLLFYSVGIGQISSEVPQNLSASRPQDRQFILSSKKLLLSDSGFYLCAWSSSSRGEKLFFGSGTQLSVL.